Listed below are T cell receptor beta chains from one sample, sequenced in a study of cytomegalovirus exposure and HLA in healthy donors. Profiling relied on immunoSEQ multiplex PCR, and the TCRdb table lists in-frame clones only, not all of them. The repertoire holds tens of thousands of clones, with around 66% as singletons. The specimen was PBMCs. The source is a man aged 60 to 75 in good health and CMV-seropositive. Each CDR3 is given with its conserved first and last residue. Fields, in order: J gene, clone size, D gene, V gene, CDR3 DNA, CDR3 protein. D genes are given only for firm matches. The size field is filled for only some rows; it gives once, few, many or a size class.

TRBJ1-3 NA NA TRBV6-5 TGTGCCAGCAGGGTATTTGCAGGGGCGGTTGACACCATATATTTT CASRVFAGAVDTIYF
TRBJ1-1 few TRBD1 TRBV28 TGTGCCAGCAGTTTTGGGTCGGGACAGGGTGGGATGAACACTGAAGCTTTCTTT CASSFGSGQGGMNTEAFF
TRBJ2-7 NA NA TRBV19 TGTGCCAGTAGTATAGCCCCAGGAAACTACGAGCAGTACTTC CASSIAPGNYEQYF
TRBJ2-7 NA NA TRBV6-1 TGTGCCAGCAGTGATCCCGACAGACCGAGGCAGTACTTC CASSDPDRPRQYF
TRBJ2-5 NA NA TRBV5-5 TGTGCCAGCAGCTTGGCCAGGCCAGAGACCCAGTACTTC CASSLARPETQYF
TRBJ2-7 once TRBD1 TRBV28 TGTGCCACCTATTCTGGGACAGGGGCCTCCTACGAGCAGTACTTC CATYSGTGASYEQYF
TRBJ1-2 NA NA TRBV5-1 TGCGCCAGCAGCTCTGGGACACGGGGCTACACCTTC CASSSGTRGYTF
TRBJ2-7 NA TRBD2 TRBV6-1 TGTGCCAGCAGTGACGAAGGACTAGCGGCCTACGAGCAGTACTTC CASSDEGLAAYEQYF
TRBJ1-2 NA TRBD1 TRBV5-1 TGCGCCAGCAGCTGGGGACAGCGGCTAAACTATGGCTACACCTTC CASSWGQRLNYGYTF
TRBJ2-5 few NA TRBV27 TGTGCCAGCAGTTCTTTGGAGGGGTACCAAGAGACCCAGTACTTC CASSSLEGYQETQYF
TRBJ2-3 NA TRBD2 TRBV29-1 TGCAGCGCCCCGGGGGGGGCGCAGGCAGATACGCAGTATTTT CSAPGGAQADTQYF